Listed below are T cell receptor beta chains from one sample, sequenced in a study of Graves' ophthalmopathy and Graves' hyperthyroidism. TCRdb re-called the multiplex PCR reads through MiXCR, storing one row per CDR3 protein. The repertoire holds some 240,000 distinct CDR3 sequences, with about 46% as singletons. Source material: peripheral blood. These receptors originate from an adult man with Graves' ophthalmopathy. The CDR3 runs from the conserved cysteine through the conserved F or W. D genes are given only for firm matches. Clone sizes are given selectively: once, few, many, or a class where the clone is expanded.

CDR3,DNA,size,V,J,D
CASSSQGFTGELFF,TGTGCCAGCAGTTCACAGGGGTTCACCGGGGAGCTGTTTTTT,.,TRBV7-9,TRBJ2-2,TRBD1
CSVAQGESLKAFF,TGCAGCGTTGCTCAGGGGGAGAGTTTGAAAGCTTTCTTT,many,TRBV29-1,TRBJ1-1,TRBD1
CASSLWQDRDEQYF,TGTGCCAGCAGCTTGTGGCAGGACCGGGACGAGCAGTACTTC,many,TRBV7-9,TRBJ2-7,.
CATSAGTSGDTQYF,TGTGCCACCAGTGCCGGGACTAGCGGCGATACGCAGTATTTT,few,TRBV24-1,TRBJ2-3,TRBD2
CSARGTGQGTEAFF,TGCAGTGCTAGAGGGACAGGCCAGGGGACTGAAGCTTTCTTT,few,TRBV20-1,TRBJ1-1,TRBD1
CATSDATWTSGNADTQYF,TGTGCCACCAGTGACGCTACCTGGACTAGCGGGAATGCAGATACGCAGTATTTT,few,TRBV24-1,TRBJ2-3,TRBD2
CASSPLTRTNTEAFF,TGCGCCAGCAGCCCACTGACCCGTACGAACACTGAAGCTTTCTTT,.,TRBV5-1,TRBJ1-1,.
CASSFGAGRETQYF,TGTGCCAGCAGCTTTGGGGCGGGGCGAGAGACCCAGTACTTC,.,TRBV5-6,TRBJ2-5,.
CASRPSLAGGPGTSYEQYF,TGTGCCAGCAGACCGAGCCTAGCGGGAGGTCCGGGTACGTCCTACGAGCAGTACTTC,.,TRBV12-3/TRBV12-4,TRBJ2-7,TRBD2
CASSFGTVRLNTEAFF,TGTGCCAGCAGCTTCGGGACAGTTCGGCTGAACACTGAAGCTTTCTTT,.,TRBV7-3,TRBJ1-1,TRBD1
CASSVGWGTAGNTF,.,.,TRBV9,TRBJ1-2,.
CASSVDSWNTQYF,TGCGCCAGCAGTGTAGACTCCTGGAATACGCAGTATTTT,.,TRBV10-1,TRBJ2-3,.
CASSSLQGAYNQPQHF,TGCGCCAGCAGCTCCCTACAGGGGGCGTACAATCAGCCCCAGCATTTT,.,TRBV5-1,TRBJ1-5,TRBD1
CATSSLNRLNEQFF,TGTGCCACCAGCAGTTTAAATCGGCTTAATGAGCAGTTCTTC,once,TRBV15,TRBJ2-1,.
CASSEWQGPYEQYF,TGTGCCAGCAGTGAATGGCAGGGCCCCTACGAGCAGTACTTC,few,TRBV6-1,TRBJ2-7,.
CSATSSVQETQYF,TGCAGTGCTACTTCTAGCGTCCAAGAGACCCAGTACTTC,few,TRBV20-1,TRBJ2-5,.
CASSLGDGLGDQPQHF,TGCGCCAGCAGCCTGGGGGACGGACTTGGCGATCAGCCCCAGCATTTT,.,TRBV4-1,TRBJ1-5,.
CSASGQGDWGYTF,TGCAGTGCTAGCGGACAGGGGGACTGGGGCTACACCTTC,.,TRBV20-1,TRBJ1-2,TRBD1
CSASPGTARFYEQYF,TGCAGTGCTAGTCCCGGGACAGCCAGATTCTACGAGCAGTACTTC,few,TRBV20-1,TRBJ2-7,TRBD1
CASSLSTGNYGYTF,TGTGCCAGCAGCCTCTCGACAGGGAACTATGGCTACACCTTC,.,TRBV6-5,TRBJ1-2,TRBD1
CSGLAGGYTGELFF,TGCAGCGGACTAGCGGGAGGATACACCGGGGAGCTGTTTTTT,few,TRBV29-1,TRBJ2-2,TRBD2
CATSDPEAGRETQYF,TGTGCCACCAGTGATCCCGAGGCTGGACGAGAGACCCAGTACTTC,many,TRBV24-1,TRBJ2-5,.
CASSLQGSDTEAFF,TGTGCCAGCAGTCTACAGGGGTCGGACACTGAAGCTTTCTTT,.,TRBV6-2/TRBV6-3,TRBJ1-1,TRBD1
CATSRERGPYEQYF,TGTGCCACCAGCAGGGAGCGGGGGCCCTACGAGCAGTACTTC,.,TRBV15,TRBJ2-7,TRBD2
CASSQEGTGLLDGYTF,TGTGCCAGCAGCCAAGAAGGTACAGGGCTCCTGGATGGCTACACCTTC,.,TRBV14,TRBJ1-2,.
CASSPRTGSPYEQYF,TGTGCCAGCAGCCCTAGGACAGGGTCGCCCTACGAGCAGTACTTC,.,TRBV7-2,TRBJ2-7,TRBD1
CASSVEQVPYEQYF,TGTGCCAGTAGTGTGGAACAGGTCCCCTACGAGCAGTACTTC,few,TRBV19,TRBJ2-7,.
CATSEGGRYEQYF,TGTGCCACCAGTGAGGGAGGACGCTACGAGCAGTACTTC,few,TRBV24-1,TRBJ2-7,.
CSAQGAPPNTGELFF,TGCAGTGCTCAGGGGGCGCCCCCGAACACCGGGGAGCTGTTTTTT,.,TRBV20-1,TRBJ2-2,TRBD1
CATSRDEGVDTEAFF,TGTGCCACCAGCAGAGATGAGGGGGTGGACACTGAAGCTTTCTTT,many,TRBV15,TRBJ1-1,.
CASRQSGETQYF,TGTGCCAGTAGACAGTCTGGGGAGACCCAGTACTTC,many,TRBV19,TRBJ2-5,.
CASSPGQGNTVAFF,TGTGCCAGCAGCCCTGGACAGGGCAACACTGTAGCTTTCTTT,.,TRBV5-4,TRBJ1-1,TRBD1
CASSSGQGGNQPQHF,TGTGCCAGCAGTTCGGGACAAGGTGGCAATCAGCCCCAGCATTTT,.,TRBV27,TRBJ1-5,.
CATSDSTGYEQYF,TGTGCCACCAGTGATTCGACCGGCTACGAGCAGTACTTC,.,TRBV24-1,TRBJ2-7,.
CASQTGPMNTEAFF,TGTGCCAGTCAGACAGGGCCCATGAACACTGAAGCTTTCTTT,.,TRBV25-1,TRBJ1-1,TRBD1
CASSPQGFREKLFF,TGTGCCAGCAGTCCTCAGGGGTTTCGCGAAAAACTGTTTTTT,once,TRBV2,TRBJ1-4,.
CASSPQQGANTF,TGTGCCAGCTCACCACAACAGGGGGCGAACACCTTC,.,TRBV18,TRBJ1-2,TRBD1
CATSRDLEDYGYTF,TGTGCCACCAGCAGAGATCTGGAGGACTATGGCTACACCTTC,many,TRBV15,TRBJ1-2,.
CSARDTGQGNYGYTF,TGCAGTGCTAGAGATACTGGACAGGGGAACTATGGCTACACCTTC,many,TRBV20-1,TRBJ1-2,TRBD1
CASSPGQGMETQYF,TGCGCCAGCAGCCCCGGACAGGGGATGGAGACCCAGTACTTC,.,TRBV5-1,TRBJ2-5,TRBD1